This entry is about one T cell receptor (beta chain). No antigen is known for it. The missing CDR3 end, 3 residues past where the read stops, is filled in from the germline J gene. Sequenced by immunoSEQ multiplex PCR; TCRdb stores in-frame clones only, minus some. The specimen's table records 6,200 or so clones. This sample is part of a study of Tregs in tolerant kidney transplant recipients. CDR1 and CDR2 (germline): SGHVS, FQNEAQ. The junction had 0 bases not matched to a gene; V was cut back by 2 bases and J by 2 bases. The length of the CDR3 is 16 residues. Study outcomes and limitations: Tregs expanded with activated donor B cells seemed most donor-specific. Some patients' samples used different primers over time, so nucleotide sequences weren't comparable.

Recipients received nonmyeloablative bone marrow transplants from related graft donors, with transient mixed chimerism. Unstimulated regulatory T cells (CD4+CD25+CD127-), CD4+CD25- non-regulatory cells, CD4 and CD8 cells were FACS-sorted from thawed PBMCs. This sample comprised CD4+ T cells from blood (PBMCs), obtained 6 months after the transplant. The sequence was collected from a human patient who received a combined kidney and bone marrow transplant. The T cells may partly be graft donor cells. The chain recombines TRBV7-8 with TRBJ2-1; 13 bases map to TRBD2. The CDR3 loop reads CASSLTSGRAYNEQFF. CDR3 DNA (partial): TGTGCCAGCAGCTTAACTAGCGGGAGGGCCTACAATGAG. Full variable domain (missing parts from reference TRBV7-8 and TRBJ2-1): GAGVSQSPRYKVAKRGQDVALRCDPISGHVSLFWYQQALGQGPEFLTYFQNEAQLDKSGLPSDRFFAERPEGSVSTLKIQRTQQEDSAVYLCASSLTSGRAYNEQFFGPGTRLTVL.